These T cell receptor beta chains were read from a single sample in a study of T-cell memory formation after mild COVID-19. TCRdb reprocessed the 5' RACE reads via MiXCR and lists one record per CDR3 protein. The repertoire holds about 290,000 distinct CDR3 sequences, with roughly 15% as singletons. Sequenced material: PBMCs or a T cell subset sorted from them (not recorded which). These receptors all come from a man younger than 35 who had mild COVID-19 (a few samples of this study predate the infection). Cell type and time point are not known. Each CDR3 is given without its conserved first and last residue. The order of the fields is J gene, V gene, CDR3 length, CDR3 protein.

TRBJ2-3	TRBV18	15	ASSSRWREGGRDTQY
TRBJ1-1	TRBV5-1	15	ASSIGQGEVWYTEAF
TRBJ2-3	TRBV12-3/TRBV12-4	13	ASRPGLAPWNTQY
TRBJ1-2	TRBV5-6	17	ASSLRSRRDRGARYGYT
TRBJ2-1	TRBV28	10	ASSPTRLEQF
TRBJ2-1	TRBV5-1	9	ASSHRDEQF
TRBJ2-3	TRBV27	11	ASSILGTDTQY
TRBJ1-4	TRBV4-1	12	ASSPRALREKLF
TRBJ1-1	TRBV18	16	ASTPSPDRVEKNTEAF
TRBJ2-3	TRBV5-1	16	ASSNLFVGGESTDTQY
TRBJ2-7	TRBV7-9	13	ASSLAGTRSYEQY
TRBJ2-3	TRBV7-9	18	ASSSRTSGGYRYSTDTQY
TRBJ2-3	TRBV5-1	12	ASSLGTLTDTQY
TRBJ2-7	TRBV4-2	16	ASSQADPGTGDRHEQY
TRBJ1-4	TRBV6-2/TRBV6-3	10	ASSTTNEKLF
TRBJ1-1	TRBV19	13	ASRIPLGGNTEAF
TRBJ2-3	TRBV6-2/TRBV6-3	12	ASSQPGSRGTQY
TRBJ1-2	TRBV20-1	14	SARDGRGEANYGYT
TRBJ2-3	TRBV15	14	ATSRPGGPSTDTQY
TRBJ1-1	TRBV18	11	ASSLSDTRGAF
TRBJ1-5	TRBV3-1	13	ASSANGNSNQPQH
TRBJ2-5	TRBV5-1	14	ASSLIGQGAAETQY
TRBJ1-2	TRBV5-1	12	ASSSGQEKNGYT
TRBJ2-2	TRBV7-9	13	ASSLRRGDTGELF
TRBJ2-5	TRBV12-3/TRBV12-4	14	ASSYYQGGGSETQY
TRBJ2-5	TRBV12-3/TRBV12-4	14	ASSLTSGGLQETQY
TRBJ2-1	TRBV12-3/TRBV12-4	13	ASSLGQAYPNEQF
TRBJ2-7	TRBV20-1	12	SARGSANTYEQY
TRBJ1-6	TRBV10-2	13	ASSELDGVNSPLH
TRBJ2-7	TRBV7-3	11	ASSLAEGYEQY
TRBJ1-6	TRBV7-8	15	ASSFPSGGANNSPLH
TRBJ1-1	TRBV20-1	12	SARDAQSNTEAF
TRBJ1-4	TRBV6-2/TRBV6-3	14	ASSYSPPVTNEKLF
TRBJ2-1	TRBV7-6	17	ASSLVAVVAGGLANEQF
TRBJ2-3	TRBV4-3	15	ASSQEFSGGATDTQY
TRBJ2-1	TRBV27	13	ASSLSGGPANEQF
TRBJ2-3	TRBV6-5	9	ASRKGDTQY
TRBJ2-3	TRBV6-5	12	ASSGGTGRDTQY
TRBJ2-1	TRBV7-2	19	ASSFPTTGTGGIRSDNEQF
TRBJ2-3	TRBV7-6	16	ASSSGASGGGLTDTQY
TRBJ1-5	TRBV20-1	15	SAAGTGGARGGQPQH
TRBJ1-6	TRBV5-5	12	ASSLDRAESPLH
TRBJ1-1	TRBV12-3/TRBV12-4	18	ASSLALLLGQTGPNTEAF
TRBJ2-1	TRBV9	14	ASSVGQGSTYNEQF
TRBJ1-2	TRBV11-2	12	ASSEGQGARGYT
TRBJ2-5	TRBV7-2	16	ASSLAPGLAGAAETQY
TRBJ1-4	TRBV21-1	11	ASSSKRGGKLF
TRBJ2-5	TRBV5-1	10	ASSLDLETQY
TRBJ2-2	TRBV6-6	12	ASSYDRPTGELF
TRBJ1-2	TRBV20-1	7	SAKEGYT